Presented here are 30 T cell receptor beta chains from one specimen sequenced in a study of blood T cell repertoires in COVID-19 (dated by TCRdb to 2020 to 2022). The protocol used for the library was the immunoSEQ multiplex PCR assay. Not all clones reach the TCRdb copy of this immuneACCESS table, which keeps in-frame sequences only. Checked studies attribute under half of the gap to unresolved V genes and leave the rest unexplained. Recorded for this sample are over 200,000 clones; approximately 85% of them occurred a single time. The ten biggest clones cover around 2% of the sample. The sample comprised PBMCs or T cells enriched from blood (not recorded which). These TCRs come from a woman in her forties or fifties who had recovered from COVID-19.

The chain employs TRBV5-1 and TRBJ2-1, with 8 bases aligning to TRBD1. This CDR3 is 14 amino acids long. Per the germline V gene, CDR1 is SGHRS and CDR2 is YFSETQ. V lost 4 bases, J lost 4 bases, and 4 bases stayed unmatched. The CDR3 loop is CASSDGQGYNEQFF. The DNA of the CDR3 is TGCGCCAGCAGCGACGGACAGGGTTACAATGAGCAGTTCTTC.

V is TRBV18 and J is TRBJ2-2, with D perhaps matching TRBD1 (6 bases). V was trimmed by 3 bases and J by 1 base, leaving 9 bases between them. This CDR3 spans 15 amino acids. Germline V gene lookup returns CDR1 KGHSH and CDR2 LQKENI. This CDR3 is CASSPLTGNTGELFF. The DNA for the CDR3 is TGTGCCAGCTCACCCTTGACAGGGAACACCGGGGAGCTGTTTTTT.

V gene TRBV5-1 combines with J gene TRBJ2-5, with TRBD1 matching 12 bases. The V segment lost 1 base and the J segment 4 bases; nucleotides outside the gene matches: 8. Germline loops: CDR1 SGHRS, CDR2 YFSETQ. The CDR3 extends over 17 amino acids. The CDR3 nucleotides read TGCGCCAGCAGCTTGACCCCGGGACAGGGGGCTCGAGAGACCCAGTACTTC. This translates into CASSLTPGQGARETQYF.

The chain is built from TRBV7-9 and TRBJ2-5; TRBD2 matches at 10 bases. The CDR3 is 16 residues long. CDR1 is SEHNR and CDR2 is FQNEAQ in the germline V gene (reference sequence). The ends lost 2 bases at V and 0 bases at J; junction bases unmatched: 3. As DNA, the CDR3 is TGTGCCAGCAGCTTAAGCGGGAGGGCCAACCAAGAGACCCAGTACTTC. Residues: CASSLSGRANQETQYF.

V gene TRBV25-1 combines with J gene TRBJ1-2; a weak D match, TRBD1 (5 bases). Trimming removed 7 bases at V and 5 bases at J, with 17 bases between. Germline CDR1 and CDR2: MGHDK and SYGVNS. This CDR3 has 14 residues. The chain's CDR3 is CASTQASSGYGYTF. In DNA form, the CDR3 reads TGTGCCAGCACCCAAGCATCCTCAGGGTATGGCTACACCTTC.

V usage is TRBV5-1 and J usage is TRBJ2-7, with 8 bases aligning to TRBD1. The ends lost 4 bases at V and 4 bases at J; junction bases unmatched: 10. Germline lookup yields CDR1 SGHRS and CDR2 YFSETQ. This CDR3 region has 15 residues. The chain's CDR3 is CASSTAPDRGYEQYF. The DNA for the CDR3 is TGCGCCAGCAGCACCGCCCCTGACAGGGGATACGAGCAGTACTTC.

This chain links TRBV10-2 with TRBJ2-3; the match to TRBD2 covers 14 bases. The CDR3 is 15 amino acids. In germline, CDR1 is WSHSY, CDR2 SAAADI. With V trimmed by 1 base and J by 6 bases, 0 bases remained unmatched. CDR3: CASSEWTSGRDTQYF. CDR3 nucleotide sequence: TGCGCCAGCAGTGAGTGGACTAGCGGGAGGGATACGCAGTATTTT.

The count of this clone is one. The chain combines TRBV9 with TRBJ2-3; tentative D call: TRBD2 (6 bases). This CDR3 spans 16 amino acids. CDR1 is SGDLS and CDR2 is YYNGEE in the germline V gene. V shed 3 bases and J shed 4 bases, with 18 bases lying between them. This chain's CDR3 is CASSGRSLGGADTQYF. As DNA, the CDR3 is TGTGCCAGCAGCGGGCGGAGTTTGGGCGGGGCAGATACGCAGTATTTT.

Turning to this clone: Other DNA sequences in the same sample also yield this CDR3. This CDR3 is CSVGTSGYNEQFF. In nucleotides, the CDR3 is TGCAGCGTTGGAACTAGCGGTTACAATGAGCAGTTCTTC. The chain uses TRBV29-1 and TRBJ2-1; 8 positions agree with TRBD2. CDR1 and CDR2 from the germline V gene are SQVTM and ANQGSEA. V was pared by 4 bases and J by 4 bases, with 3 bases of the junction left unmatched. The CDR3 sequence is 13 residues long.

This sequence joins TRBV20-1 and TRBJ2-7; TRBD1 aligns across 7 bases. Unmatched junction bases numbered 2, after V lost 3 bases and J lost 6 bases. This CDR3 spans 11 amino acids. Germline V gene data show CDR1 as DFQATT and CDR2 as SNEGSKA (reference sequence). CDR3 DNA: TGCAGTGCTAGCGACAGGGTCGAGCAGTACTTC. Protein product: CSASDRVEQYF.

The CDR3 DNA follows: TGTGCCACCAGCAGAGATCGTATCAGGCGAAACACTGAAGCTTTCTTT. Translated, it gives CATSRDRIRRNTEAFF. V and J are TRBV15 and TRBJ1-1, with D unclear. The CDR3 covers 16 residues. CDR1 and CDR2 (germline): LNHNV, YYDKDF (reference sequence). V was shortened by 0 bases and J by 2 bases, with 13 bases between the two germline ends.

The chain recombines TRBV7-9 with TRBJ1-1; tentative D call: TRBD1 (5 bases). Germline V gene data show CDR1 as SEHNR and CDR2 as FQNEAQ (reference sequence). This CDR3 spans 14 amino acids. V gave up 1 base and J gave up 10 bases, with 16 bases separating them. In DNA, the CDR3 is TGTGCCAGCAGCTTAGGTCAGGGAGGCTCAAGAGCTTTCTTT. It is translated as CASSLGQGGSRAFF.

The rearrangement links TRBV9 to TRBJ2-1; perhaps TRBD2 as D (6 bases). Between the trimmed V and J ends, which lost 4 bases and 10 bases, there was a span of 12 bases. The CDR3 covers 12 residues. Germline CDR1 and CDR2: SGDLS and YYNGEE. CDR3 sequence reads: CASSPPGGEQFF. DNA for the CDR3: TGTGCCAGCAGCCCGCCAGGAGGGGAGCAGTTCTTC.

This chain uses TRBV5-1 with TRBJ1-2; TRBD1 agrees at 12 bases. The CDR3 is made up of 16 amino acids. V lost 1 base, J lost 7 bases, and 8 bases stayed unmatched. In germline, CDR1 is SGHRS, CDR2 YFSETQ. The CDR3 is CASSLFSGQGAGGYTF. As DNA, the CDR3 is TGCGCCAGCAGCTTGTTTTCGGGACAGGGGGCTGGTGGCTACACCTTC.

A remark on this clone: At one end the junction does not follow the germline gene, possibly because of a read error. The V call is TRBV6-4, the J call TRBJ2-1; D is possibly TRBD2 (7 bases). This CDR3 is 13 amino acids long. Germline CDR1 MRHNA, CDR2 SNTAGT. CDR3 residues: CPWGAGDHNEQFF. The CDR3, as DNA: TGCCCCTGGGGGGCGGGAGATCACAATGAGCAGTTCTTC.

This clone turned up a few times. The gene calls are TRBV7-3 and TRBJ2-3, with TRBD2 matching 9 bases. V was clipped by 5 bases and J by 1 base; unmatched bases: 10. Germline-derived CDR1 and CDR2 are SGHTA and FQGTGA. The CDR3 extends over 17 amino acids. The DNA for the CDR3 is TGTGCCAGCAGCCGCAAGGGGGCTAGCGGGGGCACAGATACGCAGTATTTT. The encoded protein is CASSRKGASGGTDTQYF.

The CDR3 is CASSYRSRGEQYF. In DNA form, the CDR3 reads TGTGCCAGCAGTTATCGGAGTAGGGGCGAGCAGTACTTC. J is TRBJ2-7 and V is TRBV12-3 or TRBV12-4; perhaps TRBD1 as D (5 bases). V shed 4 bases and J shed 6 bases, with 13 bases lying between them. The CDR3 extends over 13 amino acids.

The chain carries TRBV5-4 and TRBJ1-6; tentative D call: TRBD1 (5 bases). CDR3 size: 14 residues. CDR1 SGHNT and CDR2 YYREEE come from the germline V gene (reference sequence). Trimming left V 4 bases short and J 9 bases short, with 14 bases between. CDR3 in amino acids: CASSHEGVGSPLHF. CDR3 in DNA: TGTGCCAGCAGCCACGAAGGGGTCGGTTCACCCCTCCACTTT.

This clone appeared a few times. The junction shows a germline mismatch at one end, possibly a read error. This chain's CDR3 is CACSGGYSGREETQYF. CDR3 nucleotides: TGTGCCTGCAGTGGGGGTTATAGCGGACGAGAGGAGACCCAGTACTTC. This chain links TRBV2 with TRBJ2-5, with D possibly being TRBD2 (6 bases). The CDR3 length is 16 residues. The germline gives CDR1 SNHLY, CDR2 FYNNEI.

DNA of the CDR3: TGTGCCAGCAGCGCGGGACAGATCCTCCGCGATACGCAGTATTTT. It specifies CASSAGQILRDTQYF. The V and J genes are TRBV2 and TRBJ2-3, with D perhaps TRBD1 (7 bases). This CDR3 has 15 residues. Between the trimmed V and J ends, which lost 6 bases and 6 bases, there was a span of 19 bases. Germline V lookup: CDR1 SNHLY, CDR2 FYNNEI.

This clone has only a few counts. The rearrangement joins TRBV29-1 to TRBJ1-3, with a possible D match to TRBD1 (6 bases). Germline V gene lookup returns CDR1 SQVTM and CDR2 ANQGSEA. There are 16 residues in the CDR3. V was cut by 4 bases and J by 3 bases, with 19 bases left in between. The CDR3 sequence: CSVVTPQGSGGNTIYF. CDR3 in DNA: TGCAGCGTTGTGACCCCTCAGGGGAGTGGTGGAAACACCATATATTTT.

This clone has a handful of counts. V is TRBV7-9 and J is TRBJ1-2; D not certain. Trimming removed 2 bases at V and 4 bases at J, with 14 bases between. CDR3 length: 15 amino acids. Germline V gene lookup returns CDR1 SEHNR and CDR2 FQNEAQ (reference sequence). The DNA for the CDR3 is TGTGCCAGCAGCTTAATGGCAGCGTCACTCTATGGCTACACCTTC. It is translated as CASSLMAASLYGYTF.

The chain recombines TRBV2 with TRBJ1-1; D gene uncertain. V was cut by 4 bases and J by 7 bases, with 7 bases left in between. The CDR3 sequence is 11 residues long. CDR1 is SNHLY and CDR2 is FYNNEI in the germline V gene. The CDR3 loop is CASSVADEAFF. In DNA form, the CDR3 reads TGTGCCAGCAGTGTTGCAGATGAAGCTTTCTTT.

The chain uses TRBV5-5 and TRBJ2-2; 10 bases fit TRBD2. V trimming: 4 bases; J trimming: 3 bases; junction bases outside the gene matches: 6. Per germline, CDR1 SGHKS and CDR2 YYEKEE (reference sequence). The CDR3 runs 16 residues. In DNA form, the CDR3 reads TGTGCCAGCAGCGAACTAGCGGGAACTTACACCGGGGAGCTGTTTTTT. Amino acid sequence: CASSELAGTYTGELFF.

The rearrangement links TRBV5-1 to TRBJ2-3, with TRBD2 matching 9 bases. The trim removed 6 bases at V and 6 bases at J, leaving 14 bases unmatched. This CDR3 region has 16 residues. Germline loops: CDR1 SGHRS, CDR2 YFSETQ. As DNA, the CDR3 is TGCGCCAGCAACCAAGGGACTAGCTCTCCTCAGGATACGCAGTATTTT. Protein: CASNQGTSSPQDTQYF.

This chain joins TRBV15 and TRBJ2-7, with 8 bases identical to TRBD2. This CDR3 is built from 14 residues. The V segment lost 5 bases and the J segment 1 base; nucleotides outside the gene matches: 4. The germline gives CDR1 LNHNV, CDR2 YYDKDF (reference sequence). The DNA for the CDR3 is TGTGCCACCAGCGCCGGGGGGGGGTCCTACGAGCAGTACTTC. This encodes CATSAGGGSYEQYF.

The genes are TRBV3-1 (or the pseudogene TRBV3-2) and TRBJ2-5, with 7 positions matching TRBD2. The J segment lost 4 bases and the V segment lost 6 bases, leaving 5 bases of the junction unmatched. Germline V gives CDR1 LGHDT, CDR2 YNNKEL (reference sequence). This CDR3 has 13 amino acids. The CDR3 reads CASSQIAGETQYF. The CDR3 nucleotides read TGTGCCAGCAGTCAAATAGCGGGAGAGACCCAGTACTTC.

The gene calls are TRBV3-1 (or the pseudogene TRBV3-2) and TRBJ2-1, with D maybe TRBD2 (6 bases). From germline, CDR1 is LGHDT and CDR2 YNNKEL (reference sequence). The CDR3 is made up of 16 amino acids. Trimming took off 2 bases at V and 6 bases at J, with 17 bases between the two ends. The CDR3 is CASSQRSGRSTNEQFF. The CDR3 coding sequence is TGTGCCAGCAGCCAAAGGTCAGGGAGGTCAACCAATGAGCAGTTCTTC.

The chain has TRBV6-4 and TRBJ1-1, with 9 bases fitting TRBD1. Germline V gene lookup returns CDR1 MRHNA and CDR2 SNTAGT. The CDR3 totals 16 residues. V shed 5 bases and J 2 bases; nucleotides not matched to a gene: 9. CDR3 sequence (DNA): TGTGCCAGCAGTCCCCTCCTGACAGGGGGAAACACTGAAGCTTTCTTT. Amino acids: CASSPLLTGGNTEAFF.

The rearrangement joins TRBV29-1 to TRBJ2-2; perhaps TRBD2 as D (5 bases). V was trimmed by 5 bases and J by 4 bases, leaving 20 bases between them. CDR3 length: 16 amino acids. Germline loops: CDR1 SQVTM, CDR2 ANQGSEA. CDR3 DNA: TGCAGCGTTTCTACCCTTAGCGTCGATTTCACCGGGGAGCTGTTTTTT. Its translation: CSVSTLSVDFTGELFF.